A single sample is the source of the 7 T cell receptor beta chains below, sequenced in a study of control samples from healthy donors and cancer patients. Method: immunoSEQ multiplex PCR; TCRdb's copy keeps in-frame clones and lacks some. The sample has some 140,000 clones; roughly nine tenths are singletons. Sample: blood. The receptor source for this set is a woman younger than 45 in good health.

V usage is TRBV6-1 and J usage is TRBJ2-1; tentative D call: TRBD2 (6 bases). The germline V and J ends were trimmed by 0 bases and 7 bases, with 19 bases remaining between them. From germline, CDR1 is MNHNS and CDR2 SASEGT. The CDR3 totals 17 residues. The CDR3 sequence is CASSEARLAGGLNEQFF. The CDR3 nucleotides read TGTGCCAGCAGTGAAGCGAGGCTAGCTGGGGGGTTGAATGAGCAGTTCTTC.

This clone came up a few times. V gene TRBV5-1 combines with J gene TRBJ1-1, with D uncertain. Per germline, CDR1 SGHRS and CDR2 YFSETQ. V lost 1 base and J 1 base, leaving 5 bases between the germline ends. This CDR3 spans 13 amino acids. The CDR3 sequence is CASSLTANTEAFF. The DNA for the CDR3 is TGCGCCAGCAGCTTGACAGCGAACACTGAAGCTTTCTTT.

This chain connects TRBV29-1 to TRBJ2-1; no reliable D call. Germline V gene lookup returns CDR1 SQVTM and CDR2 ANQGSEA. The CDR3 has 14 residues. CDR3: CAALIRVSYNEQFF. For the CDR3, the DNA is TGCGCAGCGTTGATACGTGTCTCCTACAATGAGCAGTTCTTC.

The chain recombines TRBV14 with TRBJ1-1; D remains ambiguous. With 0 bases removed from V and 2 bases from J, the gap between germline ends came to 4 bases. This CDR3 region has 13 residues. Germline V gene lookup returns CDR1 SGHDN and CDR2 FVKESK. The CDR3 spells CASSQDVNTEAFF. In nucleotides, the CDR3 is TGTGCCAGCAGCCAAGACGTAAACACTGAAGCTTTCTTT.

The J gene is TRBJ2-3, the V gene TRBV30, with D possibly matching TRBD1 (5 bases). Germline CDR1 and CDR2: GTSNPN and SVGIG (reference sequence). Trimming removed 4 bases at V and 0 bases at J, with 11 bases between. The CDR3 runs 14 residues. The chain's CDR3 is CAWKGYPSTDTQYF. The CDR3 DNA reads as TGTGCCTGGAAGGGGTATCCTAGCACAGATACGCAGTATTTT.

This chain links TRBV29-1 with TRBJ1-1; TRBD1 is a possible D gene (5 bases). V gave up 5 bases and J gave up 3 bases, with 13 bases separating them. The CDR3 extends over 13 amino acids. Germline V gene lookup returns CDR1 SQVTM and CDR2 ANQGSEA. CDR3 coding DNA: TGCAGCGTTCGGGCGACGGGGGACACTGAAGCTTTCTTT. Amino acid sequence: CSVRATGDTEAFF.

The V call is TRBV19, the J call TRBJ2-7; 11 bases line up with TRBD2. This CDR3 comprises 15 residues. Germline loops: CDR1 LNHDA, CDR2 SQIVND (reference sequence). With V trimmed by 4 bases and J by 5 bases, 7 bases remained unmatched. The CDR3 spells CASSSPGLAVDEQYF. The CDR3 nucleotides are TGTGCCAGTAGTAGTCCGGGACTAGCGGTGGACGAGCAGTACTTC.